These T cell receptor beta chains were read from a single sample in a study of blood T cell repertoires in COVID-19. Method: immunoSEQ multiplex PCR; TCRdb's copy keeps in-frame clones and lacks some. There are about 290,000 clones in the sample; roughly 91% occur only once, and around 4.4% lies in the top ten. The sequencing input was peripheral blood. These receptors were obtained from a man aged 40-55 years with acute or convalescent COVID-19. Each CDR3 is given with its conserved first and last residue.

CDR3	V	J
CASGVGRGTDTQYF	TRBV5-5	TRBJ2-3
CASSSFQGAREEKLFF	TRBV6-5	TRBJ1-4
CASSLTGQGYNYGYTF	TRBV27	TRBJ1-2
CATSDADSGYTF	TRBV24-1	TRBJ1-2
CASTPGQASYGYTF	TRBV5-6	TRBJ1-2
CASSLGQGALGYTF	TRBV5-1	TRBJ1-2
CASSDRTTHPYYGYTF	TRBV3-1/TRBV3-2	TRBJ1-2
CASSFETGQDGYTF	TRBV5-4	TRBJ1-2
CASSPGTGAYGYTF	TRBV18	TRBJ1-2
CASTFGGVRGSPLHF	TRBV28	TRBJ1-6
CASSLGQAIQDTQYF	TRBV5-1	TRBJ2-3
CAWDPGHFNTEAFF	TRBV30	TRBJ1-1
CAWSPFRNTGELFF	TRBV30	TRBJ2-2
CASSIQGSEQYF	TRBV5-1	TRBJ2-7
CAWSEAGAPPTQYF	TRBV30	TRBJ2-3
CASSPPRERGAPQSYNEQFF	TRBV18	TRBJ2-1
CASSVQGTDTEAFF	TRBV9	TRBJ1-1
CASIDYLGQGRDGANVLTF	TRBV7-2	TRBJ2-6
CASSGTGSTDTQYF	TRBV7-9	TRBJ2-3
CASSSTGTGVNEQFF	TRBV19	TRBJ2-1
CASSRFPRDTGELFF	TRBV5-5	TRBJ2-2
CASSFSSFTGELFF	TRBV7-2	TRBJ2-2
CASSDGQGAREQYF	TRBV5-6	TRBJ2-7
CASSAGTGYGYTF	TRBV6-6	TRBJ1-2
CSVRSLGGGPSYNEQFF	TRBV29-1	TRBJ2-1
CASSEVTGGWNTEAFF	TRBV6-1	TRBJ1-1
CASSEGGMNTEAFF	TRBV10-1	TRBJ1-1
CASSLRLGRETQYF	TRBV11-2	TRBJ2-5
CASGLATSSSYNEQFF	TRBV12-5	TRBJ2-1
CASSQDLTDTQYF	TRBV14	TRBJ2-3
CASSLEAGEGHEAFF	TRBV7-2	TRBJ1-1
CATAIPGSGEKLFF	TRBV10-3	TRBJ1-4
CASSDGRTGANVLTF	TRBV5-4	TRBJ2-6
CASSQVPREQYF	TRBV14	TRBJ2-7